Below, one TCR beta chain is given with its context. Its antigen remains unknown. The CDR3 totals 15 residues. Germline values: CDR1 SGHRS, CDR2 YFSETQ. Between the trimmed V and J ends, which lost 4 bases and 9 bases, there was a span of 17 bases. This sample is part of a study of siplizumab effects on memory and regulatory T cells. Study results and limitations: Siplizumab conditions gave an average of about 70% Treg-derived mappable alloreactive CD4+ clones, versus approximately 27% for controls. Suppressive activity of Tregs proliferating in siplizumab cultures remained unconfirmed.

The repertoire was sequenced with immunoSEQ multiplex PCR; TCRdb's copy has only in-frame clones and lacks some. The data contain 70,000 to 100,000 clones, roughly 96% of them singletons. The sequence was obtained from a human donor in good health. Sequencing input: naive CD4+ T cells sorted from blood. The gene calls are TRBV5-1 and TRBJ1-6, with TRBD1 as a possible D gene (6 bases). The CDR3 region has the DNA TGCGCCAGCAGCCCGGGGGGTCAGGGGTCTTCACCCCTCCACTTT. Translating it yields CASSPGGQGSSPLHF.